Presented here are 30 T cell receptor beta chains from one specimen sequenced in a study of immune evolution from preneoplasia to lung adenocarcinoma. Assay: immunoSEQ multiplex PCR; the TCRdb copy retains only in-frame clones and omits some. The table lists just over 9,000 clones, roughly 77% of them singletons. The specimen sequenced was FFPE lung adenocarcinoma in situ tissue. These TCRs come from a person between 70 and 80 years old with lung adenocarcinoma.

V is TRBV28 and J is TRBJ2-5; D gene ambiguous. This CDR3 is 13 amino acids long. Germline CDR1 MDHEN, CDR2 SYDVKM. Trimming removed 6 bases at V and 5 bases at J, with 13 bases between. The CDR3 region has the DNA TGTGCCAGCAGCCCCTCATTGATCGAGACCCAGTACTTC. Protein product: CASSPSLIETQYF.

J is TRBJ1-1 and V is TRBV6-5; D may be TRBD1 (5 bases). The V and J ends lost 0 bases and 11 bases respectively, with 13 bases between them. CDR1 and CDR2 (germline): MNHEY, SVGAGI. This CDR3 comprises 13 residues. CDR3 residues: CASSYSTWEGAFF. CDR3 nucleotide sequence: TGTGCCAGCAGTTACTCGACCTGGGAGGGGGCTTTCTTT.

The V call is TRBV5-4, the J call TRBJ2-3, with TRBD2 matching over 12 bases. Unmatched junction bases numbered 7, after V lost 4 bases and J lost 4 bases. There are 16 residues in the CDR3. CDR1 and CDR2 (germline): SGHNT, YYREEE (reference sequence). The CDR3 DNA reads TGTGCCAGCAGCCCTCTAGCGGGAGGGTTAGCAGATACGCAGTATTTT. Translating gives CASSPLAGGLADTQYF.

This chain connects TRBV10-2 to TRBJ2-3, with 8 bases identical to TRBD2. From germline, CDR1 is WSHSY and CDR2 SAAADI. The CDR3 is 14 residues long. V trimming: 10 bases; J trimming: 2 bases; junction bases outside the gene matches: 8. Here the CDR3 DNA reads TGCGCCACACAGCGGGGGCCCGACACAGATACGCAGTATTTT. Its protein is CATQRGPDTDTQYF.

This clone came up once. The V call is TRBV30, the J call TRBJ2-3; D tentatively fits TRBD1 or TRBD2 (5 bases each). The V end lost 2 bases, the J end lost 2 bases, and 14 bases lay between the germline ends. The germline V gene encodes CDR1 GTSNPN and CDR2 SVGIG (reference sequence). CDR3 length: 15 amino acids. DNA for the CDR3: TGTGCCTGGAGTCCCCGGGACGTCTCCACAGATACGCAGTATTTT. Translating it yields CAWSPRDVSTDTQYF. Full variable domain (remainder filled in from reference TRBV30 and TRBJ2-3): SQTIHQWPATLVQPVGSPLSLECTVEGTSNPNLYWYRQAAGRGLQLLFYSVGIGQISSEVPQNLSASRPQDRQFILSSKKLLLSDSGFYLCAWSPRDVSTDTQYFGPGTRLTVL.

The J gene is TRBJ2-3, the V gene TRBV18; 8 bases are shared with TRBD2. Trimming cost V 2 bases and J 5 bases; bases outside gene matches: 18. Germline V gene sequence: CDR1 KGHSH, CDR2 LQKENI. The CDR3 is made up of 19 amino acids. CDR3 in amino acids: CASSPTSSPGGPSGDTQYF. Here the CDR3 DNA reads TGTGCCAGCTCACCAACCTCGTCCCCGGGGGGGCCCAGCGGAGATACGCAGTATTTT.

In the case of this clone: One base away lies a much larger clone, so this may be a sequencing read error. The chain carries TRBV7-6 and TRBJ2-5; 8 nucleotides match TRBD1. With the DNA end fitting TRBJ2-7 better, the J assignment may be wrong. Looked up from germline, CDR1 is SGHVS and CDR2 is FNYEAQ. This CDR3 spans 20 amino acids. CDR3 sequence: CASSLERHKGPRTGLYEQYF. Written as DNA, the CDR3 is TGTGCTAGCAGCTTAGAACGGCACAAGGGCCCGCGGACAGGGCTCTACGAGCAGTACTTC.

This chain links TRBV19 with TRBJ1-5; D perhaps matches TRBD1 (5 bases). The germline gives CDR1 LNHDA, CDR2 SQIVND (reference sequence). This CDR3 comprises 14 residues. V was cut by 7 bases and J by 6 bases, with 16 bases left in between. CDR3 protein: CASMRGGSGQPQHF. The CDR3 DNA is TGTGCCAGTATGCGGGGGGGATCAGGTCAGCCCCAGCATTTT.

The gene calls are TRBV2 and TRBJ2-3, with 8 bases fitting TRBD1. This CDR3 contains 15 residues. Germline V CDR1 and CDR2: SNHLY, FYNNEI. The V and J ends lost 10 bases and 5 bases, in that order; junction bases with no gene match: 14. The CDR3 DNA follows: TGTGCCACCCTCAGGGGGCGCGGGACGAAAGATACGCAGTATTTT. Protein product: CATLRGRGTKDTQYF.

This clone appeared a few times. This sequence joins TRBV6-1 and TRBJ1-5; D is possibly TRBD1 (5 bases). This CDR3 has 15 amino acids. Per germline, CDR1 MNHNS and CDR2 SASEGT. V lost 4 bases to trimming and J lost 6 bases, with 16 bases between them. CDR3 bases: TGTGCCAGCAGTGCATTTTGGGGGGGAGGTCAGCCCCAGCATTTT. It is translated as CASSAFWGGGQPQHF.

About this clone: Other nucleotide sequences from this sample produce the same CDR3. The chain uses TRBV19 and TRBJ1-1; no definite D call. The V and J ends lost 0 bases and 1 base respectively, with 6 bases between them. From germline, CDR1 is LNHDA and CDR2 SQIVND (reference sequence). This CDR3 is built from 14 residues. This CDR3 is CASSIDLENTEAFF. CDR3 in DNA: TGTGCCAGTAGTATAGACCTAGAGAACACTGAAGCTTTCTTT. The full variable domain, its missing parts supplied by reference TRBV19 and TRBJ1-1, is DGGITQSPKYLFRKEGQNVTLSCEQNLNHDAMYWYRQDPGQGLRLIYYSQIVNDFQKGDIAEGYSVSREKKESFPLTVTSAQKNPTAFYLCASSIDLENTEAFFGQGTRLTVV.

This clone was found a few times. The genes are TRBV18 and TRBJ2-7; D is uncertain. Deletions cut 4 bases from V and 5 bases from J, with 12 bases between. The V gene's germline CDR1 is KGHSH and CDR2 LQKENI. The CDR3 covers 13 residues. Here the CDR3 DNA reads TGTGCCAGCTCACAAACCACATACCACGAGCAGTACTTC. Encoded protein: CASSQTTYHEQYF.

The table lists this clone with a count of one. The chain combines TRBV5-5 with TRBJ2-5, with D hard to call. The CDR3 is 14 amino acids. The germline V gene encodes CDR1 SGHKS and CDR2 YYEKEE (reference sequence). Trimming removed 1 base at V and 2 bases at J, with 9 bases between. The CDR3 region has the DNA TGTGCCAGCAGCTTGAGGCAGCCTCAAGAGACCCAGTACTTC. Protein: CASSLRQPQETQYF.

This chain connects TRBV6-6 to TRBJ2-7; no definite D call. The CDR3 covers 16 residues. V was clipped by 3 bases and J by 7 bases, with 22 bases between them. The germline V gene encodes CDR1 MNHNY and CDR2 SVGAGI (reference sequence). As DNA, the CDR3 is TGTGCCAGCAGTTATTTATTTGGGTTAGGGATCGGAGAGCAGTACTTC. This sequence encodes CASSYLFGLGIGEQYF.

The chain employs TRBV5-1 and TRBJ2-5; 7 bases fit TRBD2. The V gene end was trimmed by 0 bases and the J gene end by 5 bases; junction bases not matched to a gene: 10. The CDR3 runs 16 residues. Germline V gene data show CDR1 as SGHRS and CDR2 as YFSETQ. In nucleotides, the CDR3 is TGCGCCAGCAGCTTGGCCCCGGCTAGCGGTTGGGAGACCCAGTACTTC. This sequence encodes CASSLAPASGWETQYF. Full variable domain (rest looked up from reference TRBV5-1 and TRBJ2-5): KAGVTQTPRYLIKTRGQQVTLSCSPISGHRSVSWYQQTPGQGLQFLFEYFSETQRNKGNFPGRFSGRQFSNSRSEMNVSTLELGDSALYLCASSLAPASGWETQYFGPGTRLLVL.

CDR3 in amino acids: CASRRRQSSYEQYF. The CDR3 DNA reads TGTGCCAGCAGGAGGCGACAGAGCTCCTACGAGCAGTACTTC. The V gene is TRBV6-5, the J gene TRBJ2-7, with a possible D match to TRBD1 (5 bases). Germline CDR1 is MNHEY and CDR2 is SVGAGI. The CDR3 covers 14 residues. Trimming took off 6 bases at V and 0 bases at J, with 12 bases between the two ends.

This chain joins TRBV19 and TRBJ1-5; D perhaps matches TRBD1 (5 bases). CDR1 is LNHDA and CDR2 is SQIVND in the germline V gene (reference sequence). Trimming removed 7 bases from V and 7 bases from J, with 17 bases in between. This CDR3 is 14 amino acids long. CDR3 amino acids: CASNPAQRGQPQHF. As DNA, the CDR3 is TGTGCCAGTAACCCAGCCCAGCGGGGCCAGCCCCAGCATTTT. Based on the CDR3 plus reference TRBV19 and TRBJ1-5, the full variable domain is DGGITQSPKYLFRKEGQNVTLSCEQNLNHDAMYWYRQDPGQGLRLIYYSQIVNDFQKGDIAEGYSVSREKKESFPLTVTSAQKNPTAFYLCASNPAQRGQPQHFGDGTRLSIL.

V usage is TRBV18 and J usage is TRBJ2-3; D not certain. The V gene lost 9 bases and the J gene lost 3 bases, with 4 bases spanning the gap. The CDR3 extends over 10 amino acids. From germline, CDR1 is KGHSH and CDR2 LQKENI. DNA for the CDR3: TGTGCCAGTCGAACAGATACGCAGTATTTT. It encodes CASRTDTQYF.

The chain has TRBV27 and TRBJ2-1, with 8 nucleotides matching TRBD2. Germline V gene lookup returns CDR1 MNHEY and CDR2 SMNVEV (reference sequence). The CDR3 is 12 amino acids. J gave up 7 bases and V 6 bases, and 2 bases lay outside the gene matches. DNA for the CDR3: TGTGCCAGCAGCGAGCGGGAGAATGAGCAGTTCTTC. It codes for CASSERENEQFF.

The chain recombines TRBV7-9 with TRBJ2-7; D gene unclear. Trimming cost V 7 bases and J 5 bases, with 18 bases left between them. CDR1 SEHNR and CDR2 FQNEAQ come from the germline V gene (reference sequence). The CDR3 extends over 14 amino acids. CDR3 bases: TGTGCCAGCAACCCTCAGGCGGATATCCACGAGCAGTACTTC. Translated: CASNPQADIHEQYF. Full variable domain (outside the CDR3, taken from reference TRBV7-9 and TRBJ2-7): DTGVSQNPRHKITKRGQNVTFRCDPISEHNRLYWYRQTLGQGPEFLTYFQNEAQLEKSRLLSDRFSAERPKGSFSTLEIQRTEQGDSAMYLCASNPQADIHEQYFGPGTRLTVT.

The chain uses TRBV28 and TRBJ1-2; D perhaps matches TRBD1 (6 bases). The CDR3 is 13 residues long. CDR1 MDHEN and CDR2 SYDVKM come from the germline V gene. Trimming shortened V by 3 bases and J by 11 bases, and 16 bases separated the two germline ends. CDR3 in amino acids: CASSFLPGQLYTF. The CDR3 nucleotides are TGTGCCAGCAGTTTCTTACCGGGACAATTATACACCTTC.

The V gene is TRBV7-8, the J gene TRBJ2-1; TRBD2 agrees at 8 bases. Germline-derived CDR1 and CDR2 are SGHVS and FQNEAQ. V was clipped by 4 bases and J by 9 bases; unmatched bases: 11. The CDR3 runs 15 residues. CDR3 bases: TGTGCCAGCAGCTCCTTGACGGGGGGGATAGGTGAGCAGTTCTTC. It translates to CASSSLTGGIGEQFF. Looking up the rest from reference TRBV7-8 and TRBJ2-1 gives the full variable domain: GAGVSQSPRYKVAKRGQDVALRCDPISGHVSLFWYQQALGQGPEFLTYFQNEAQLDKSGLPSDRFFAERPEGSVSTLKIQRTQQEDSAVYLCASSSLTGGIGEQFFGPGTRLTVL.

The J gene is TRBJ2-7, the V gene TRBV6-1; the D gene is possibly TRBD2 (6 bases). V was clipped by 6 bases and J by 2 bases, with 14 bases between them. Germline V lookup: CDR1 MNHNS, CDR2 SASEGT. The CDR3 has 14 residues. The CDR3 DNA reads as TGTGCCAGCAGATGGGGGGACGGAACCTACGAGCAGTACTTC. This translates into CASRWGDGTYEQYF.

The chain links TRBV7-2 to TRBJ2-3; 8 bases map to TRBD2. The CDR3 loop spans 17 amino acids. Germline V gene sequence: CDR1 SGHTA, CDR2 FQGNSA. Trimming at V came to 5 bases and at J to 3 bases, leaving 13 bases not matched to a gene. The CDR3: CASSPARSGSGTDTQYF. The DNA for the CDR3 is TGTGCCAGCAGCCCAGCACGGAGCGGGAGCGGTACAGATACGCAGTATTTT.

The genes are TRBV7-9 and TRBJ1-1; possible D gene TRBD1, 6 bases. The germline CDR1 and CDR2 sequences are SEHNR and FQNEAQ (reference sequence). CDR3 length equals 13 residues. Trimming shortened V by 5 bases and J by 5 bases, and 12 bases separated the two germline ends. This chain's CDR3 is CASSPQGYTEAFF. CDR3 DNA: TGTGCCAGCAGCCCGCAGGGGTATACTGAAGCTTTCTTT.

This clone was counted once. This sequence joins TRBV28 and TRBJ1-4; D is undetermined. The CDR3 covers 11 residues. Between the trimmed V and J ends, which lost 5 bases and 7 bases, there was a span of 5 bases. Germline V lookup: CDR1 MDHEN, CDR2 SYDVKM. DNA for the CDR3: TGTGCCAGCAGTCGGACTGAAAAACTGTTTTTT. Translation gives CASSRTEKLFF.

The count of this clone is one. The rearrangement uses TRBV9 and TRBJ2-3; tentatively, D is TRBD1 (6 bases). Germline V gene sequence: CDR1 SGDLS, CDR2 YYNGEE. The CDR3 covers 16 residues. V lost 1 base, J lost 0 bases, and 12 bases lay in between. The CDR3 DNA reads as TGTGCCAGCAGCGTACGACAGGAGACTAGCACAGATACGCAGTATTTT. Translating gives CASSVRQETSTDTQYF.

The chain links TRBV7-2 to TRBJ1-2, with D perhaps TRBD1 (5 bases). Trimming pared 4 bases from V and 2 bases from J, leaving 14 bases between. CDR3 length: 15 amino acids. Germline values: CDR1 SGHTA, CDR2 FQGNSA. The DNA of the CDR3 is TGTGCCAGCAGCTACGGGGGGGGGTGGAACTATGGCTACACCTTC. Residues: CASSYGGGWNYGYTF.

The rearrangement joins TRBV7-3 to TRBJ2-4; D unclear. Trimming removed 5 bases at V and 6 bases at J, with 14 bases between. The CDR3 has 14 amino acids. CDR1 is SGHTA and CDR2 is FQGTGA in the germline V gene. The DNA of the CDR3 is TGTGCCAGCAGCCCCAATCCGGCGGCAAACATTCAGTACTTC. Translated, it gives CASSPNPAANIQYF. Variable domain in full (rest from reference TRBV7-3 and TRBJ2-4): GAGVSQTPSNKVTEKGKYVELRCDPISGHTALYWYRQSLGQGPEFLIYFQGTGAADDSGLPNDRFFAVRPEGSVSTLKIQRTERGDSAVYLCASSPNPAANIQYFGAGTRLSVL.

The V gene is TRBV10-3, the J gene TRBJ1-1; D uncertain. This CDR3 has 15 amino acids. Trimming pared 1 base from V and 4 bases from J, leaving 13 bases between. Germline CDR1 is ENHRY and CDR2 is SYGVKD. The CDR3 region has the DNA TGTGCCATCAGTGAGTTAAAGGTGCGGGGCACTGAAGCTTTCTTT. Its protein product is CAISELKVRGTEAFF.